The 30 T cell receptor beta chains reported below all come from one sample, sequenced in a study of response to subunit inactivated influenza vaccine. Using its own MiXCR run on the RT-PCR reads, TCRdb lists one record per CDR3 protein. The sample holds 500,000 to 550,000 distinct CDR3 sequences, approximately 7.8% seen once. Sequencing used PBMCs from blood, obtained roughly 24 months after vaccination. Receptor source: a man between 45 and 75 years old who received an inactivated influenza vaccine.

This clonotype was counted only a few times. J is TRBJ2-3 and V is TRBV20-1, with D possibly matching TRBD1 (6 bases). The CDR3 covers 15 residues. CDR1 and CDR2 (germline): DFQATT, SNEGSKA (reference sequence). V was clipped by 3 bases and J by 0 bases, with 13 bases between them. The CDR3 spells CSARVGTTSTDTQYF. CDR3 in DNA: TGCAGTGCTAGGGTCGGGACAACTAGCACAGATACGCAGTATTTT.

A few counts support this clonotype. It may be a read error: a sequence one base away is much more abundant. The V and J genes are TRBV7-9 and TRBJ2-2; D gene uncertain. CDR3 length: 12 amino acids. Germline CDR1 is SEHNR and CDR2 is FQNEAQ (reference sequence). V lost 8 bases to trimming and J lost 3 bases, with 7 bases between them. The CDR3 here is CASGPYTGELFF. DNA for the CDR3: TGTGCCAGCGGCCCCTACACCGGGGAGCTGTTTTTT.

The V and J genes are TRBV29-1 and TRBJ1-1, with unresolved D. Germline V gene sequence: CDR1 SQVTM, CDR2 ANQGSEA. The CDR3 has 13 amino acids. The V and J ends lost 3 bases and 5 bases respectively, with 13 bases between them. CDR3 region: CSVEEGEWTEAFF. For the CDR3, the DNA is TGCAGCGTTGAGGAGGGAGAATGGACTGAAGCTTTCTTT.

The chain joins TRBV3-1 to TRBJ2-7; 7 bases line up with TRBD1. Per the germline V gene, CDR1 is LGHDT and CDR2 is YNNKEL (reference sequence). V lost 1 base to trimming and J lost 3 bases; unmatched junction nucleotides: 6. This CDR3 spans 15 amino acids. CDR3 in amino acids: CASSQGVYRGYEQYF. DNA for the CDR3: TGTGCCAGCAGCCAAGGGGTTTACAGGGGCTACGAGCAGTACTTC.

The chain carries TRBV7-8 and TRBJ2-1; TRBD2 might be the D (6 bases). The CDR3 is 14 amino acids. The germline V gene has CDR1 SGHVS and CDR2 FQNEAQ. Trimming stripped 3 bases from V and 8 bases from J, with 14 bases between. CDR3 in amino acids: CASSLSRLVYEQFF. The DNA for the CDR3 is TGTGCCAGCAGCTTGTCGAGACTAGTGTATGAGCAGTTCTTC.

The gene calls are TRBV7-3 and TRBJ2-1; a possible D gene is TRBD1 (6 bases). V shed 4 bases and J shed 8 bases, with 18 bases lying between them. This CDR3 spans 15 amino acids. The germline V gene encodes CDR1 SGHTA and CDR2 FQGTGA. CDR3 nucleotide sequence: TGTGCCAGCAGCTCTATGGGGGCAATGGGGGATGAGCAGTTCTTC. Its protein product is CASSSMGAMGDEQFF.

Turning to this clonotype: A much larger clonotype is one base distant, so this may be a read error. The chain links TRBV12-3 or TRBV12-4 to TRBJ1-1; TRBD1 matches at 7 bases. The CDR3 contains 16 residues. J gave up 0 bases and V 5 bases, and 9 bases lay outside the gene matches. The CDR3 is CASSSGQAHLNTEAFF. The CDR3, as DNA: TGTGCCAGCAGTAGCGGACAGGCGCACTTGAACACTGAAGCTTTCTTT.

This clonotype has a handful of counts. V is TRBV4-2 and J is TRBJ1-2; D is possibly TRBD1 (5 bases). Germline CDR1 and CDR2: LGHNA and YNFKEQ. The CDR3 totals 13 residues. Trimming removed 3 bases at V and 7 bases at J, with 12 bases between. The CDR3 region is CASSQEPGGGYTF. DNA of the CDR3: TGTGCCAGCAGCCAGGAGCCCGGGGGTGGCTACACCTTC.

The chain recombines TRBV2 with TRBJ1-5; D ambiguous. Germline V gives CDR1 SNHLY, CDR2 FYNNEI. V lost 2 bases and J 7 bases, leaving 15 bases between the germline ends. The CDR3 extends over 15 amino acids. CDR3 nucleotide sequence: TGTGCCAGCAGTGAATCGCCCAGGATGGGGCAGCCCCAGCATTTT. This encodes CASSESPRMGQPQHF.

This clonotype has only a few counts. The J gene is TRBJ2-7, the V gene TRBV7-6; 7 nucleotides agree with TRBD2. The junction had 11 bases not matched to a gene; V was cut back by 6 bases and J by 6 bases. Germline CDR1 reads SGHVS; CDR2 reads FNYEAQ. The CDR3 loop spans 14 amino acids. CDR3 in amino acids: CASSAAGASSEQYF. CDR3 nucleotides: TGTGCCAGCAGTGCGGCGGGAGCATCTTCCGAGCAGTACTTC.

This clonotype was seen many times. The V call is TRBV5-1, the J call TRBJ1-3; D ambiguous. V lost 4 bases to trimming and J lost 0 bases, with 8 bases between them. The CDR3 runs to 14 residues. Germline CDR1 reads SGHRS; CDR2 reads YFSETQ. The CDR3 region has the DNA TGCGCCAGCAGCGGAGGCTACTCTGGAAACACCATATATTTT. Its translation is CASSGGYSGNTIYF.

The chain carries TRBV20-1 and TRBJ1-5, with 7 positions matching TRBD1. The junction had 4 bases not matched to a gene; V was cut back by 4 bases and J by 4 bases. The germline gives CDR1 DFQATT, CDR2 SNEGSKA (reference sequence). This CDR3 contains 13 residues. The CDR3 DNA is TGCAGTGCTAAAGGGACAGTTAATCAGCCCCAGCATTTT. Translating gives CSAKGTVNQPQHF.

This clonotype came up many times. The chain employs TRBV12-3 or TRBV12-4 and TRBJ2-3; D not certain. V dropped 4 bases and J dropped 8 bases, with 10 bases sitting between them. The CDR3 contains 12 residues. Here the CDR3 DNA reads TGTGCCAGCAGTTACGGCATGGCTACGCAGTATTTT. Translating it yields CASSYGMATQYF.

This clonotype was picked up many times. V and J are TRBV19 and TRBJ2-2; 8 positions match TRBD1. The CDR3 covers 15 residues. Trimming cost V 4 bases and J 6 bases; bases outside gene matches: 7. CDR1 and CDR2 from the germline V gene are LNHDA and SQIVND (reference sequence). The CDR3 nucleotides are TGTGCCAGTAGTACGGGGACAGGAATTCCCGGGGAGCTGTTTTTT. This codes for CASSTGTGIPGELFF.

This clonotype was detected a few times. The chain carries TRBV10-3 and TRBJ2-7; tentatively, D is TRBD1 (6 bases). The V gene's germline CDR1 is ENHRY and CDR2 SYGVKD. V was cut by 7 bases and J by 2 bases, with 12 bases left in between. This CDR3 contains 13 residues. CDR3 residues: CAIKPRGTYEQYF. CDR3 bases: TGTGCCATCAAGCCCAGGGGAACCTACGAGCAGTACTTC.

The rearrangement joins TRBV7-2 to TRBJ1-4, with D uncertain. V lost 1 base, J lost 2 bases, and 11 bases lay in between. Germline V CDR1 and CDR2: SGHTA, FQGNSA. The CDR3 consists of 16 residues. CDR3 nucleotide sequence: TGTGCCAGCAGCTTAGTCTGGGGTAGGACTAATGAAAAACTGTTTTTT. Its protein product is CASSLVWGRTNEKLFF. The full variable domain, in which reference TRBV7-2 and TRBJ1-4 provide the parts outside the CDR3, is GAGVSQSPSNKVTEKGKDVELRCDPISGHTALYWYRQSLGQGLEFLIYFQGNSAPDKSGLPSDRFSAERTGGSVSTLTIQRTQQEDSAVYLCASSLVWGRTNEKLFFGSGTQLSVL.

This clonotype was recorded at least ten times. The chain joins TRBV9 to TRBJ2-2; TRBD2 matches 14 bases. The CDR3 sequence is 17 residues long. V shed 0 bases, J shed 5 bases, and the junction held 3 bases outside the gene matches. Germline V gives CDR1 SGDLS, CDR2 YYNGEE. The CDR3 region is CASSVAGLAGVTGELFF. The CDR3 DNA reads TGTGCCAGCAGCGTAGCGGGACTAGCGGGAGTTACCGGGGAGCTGTTTTTT.

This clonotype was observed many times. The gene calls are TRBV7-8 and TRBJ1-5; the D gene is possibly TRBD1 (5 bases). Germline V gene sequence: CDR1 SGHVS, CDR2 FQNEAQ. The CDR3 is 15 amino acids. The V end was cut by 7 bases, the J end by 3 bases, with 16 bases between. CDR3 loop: CASTPGASSNQPQHF. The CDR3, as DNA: TGTGCCAGCACCCCTGGGGCGTCCTCCAATCAGCCCCAGCATTTT.

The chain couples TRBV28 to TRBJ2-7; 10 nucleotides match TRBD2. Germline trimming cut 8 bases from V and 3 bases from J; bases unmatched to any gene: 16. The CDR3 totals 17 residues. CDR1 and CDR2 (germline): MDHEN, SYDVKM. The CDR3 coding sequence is TGTGCCAGCTTTCCCGGGCTAGCGGGAGTCCCAATCTACGAGCAGTACTTC. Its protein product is CASFPGLAGVPIYEQYF.

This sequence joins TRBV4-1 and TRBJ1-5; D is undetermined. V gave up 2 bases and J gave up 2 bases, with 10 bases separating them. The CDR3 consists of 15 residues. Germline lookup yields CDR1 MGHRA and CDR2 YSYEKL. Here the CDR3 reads CASSQTLGGNQPQHF. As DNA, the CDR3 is TGCGCCAGCAGCCAAACATTAGGCGGCAATCAGCCCCAGCATTTT.

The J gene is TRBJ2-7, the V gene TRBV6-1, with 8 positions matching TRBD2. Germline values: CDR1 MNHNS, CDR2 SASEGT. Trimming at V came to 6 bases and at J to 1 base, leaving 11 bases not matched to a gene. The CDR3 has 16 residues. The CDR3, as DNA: TGTGCCAGCAGCAGAGCCGGGACTAGGGGATCCTACGAGCAGTACTTC. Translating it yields CASSRAGTRGSYEQYF.

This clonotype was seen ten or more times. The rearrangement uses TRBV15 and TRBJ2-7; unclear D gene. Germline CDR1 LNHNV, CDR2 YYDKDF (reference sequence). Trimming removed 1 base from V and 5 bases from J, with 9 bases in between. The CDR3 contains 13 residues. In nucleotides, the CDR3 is TGTGCCACCAGCAGAGCGACTTACCACGAGCAGTACTTC. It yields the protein CATSRATYHEQYF.

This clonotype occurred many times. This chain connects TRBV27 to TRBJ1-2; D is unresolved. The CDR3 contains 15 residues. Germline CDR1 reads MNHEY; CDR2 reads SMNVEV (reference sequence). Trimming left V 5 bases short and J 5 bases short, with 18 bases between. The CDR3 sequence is CASSPRNPGRYGYTF. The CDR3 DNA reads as TGTGCCAGCAGTCCCCGGAACCCAGGTAGATATGGCTACACCTTC.

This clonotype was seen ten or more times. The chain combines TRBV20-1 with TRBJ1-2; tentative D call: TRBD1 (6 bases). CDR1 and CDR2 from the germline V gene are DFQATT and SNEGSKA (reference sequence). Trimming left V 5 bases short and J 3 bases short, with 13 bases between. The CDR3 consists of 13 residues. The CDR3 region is CSAGGGFHYGYTF. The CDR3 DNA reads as TGCAGTGCTGGGGGGGGCTTTCACTATGGCTACACCTTC.

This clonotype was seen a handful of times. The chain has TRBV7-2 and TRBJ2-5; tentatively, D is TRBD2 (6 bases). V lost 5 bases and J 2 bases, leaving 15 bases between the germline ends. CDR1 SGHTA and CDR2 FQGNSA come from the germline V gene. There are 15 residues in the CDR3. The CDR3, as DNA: TGTGCCAGCAGCCCACGCTCCGGGGGTCAAGAGACCCAGTACTTC. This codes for CASSPRSGGQETQYF.

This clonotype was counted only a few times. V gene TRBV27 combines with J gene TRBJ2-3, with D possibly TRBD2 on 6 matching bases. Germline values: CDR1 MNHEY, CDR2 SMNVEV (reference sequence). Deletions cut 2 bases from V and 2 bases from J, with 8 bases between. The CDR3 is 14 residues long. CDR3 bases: TGTGCCAGCAGTTTAGGAGGGGCCACAGATACGCAGTATTTT. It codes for CASSLGGATDTQYF.

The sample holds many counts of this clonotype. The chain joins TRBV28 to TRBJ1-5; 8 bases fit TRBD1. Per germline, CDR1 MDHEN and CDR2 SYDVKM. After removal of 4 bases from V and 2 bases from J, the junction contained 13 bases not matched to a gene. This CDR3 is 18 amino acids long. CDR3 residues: CASSSPGRGRAGNQPQHF. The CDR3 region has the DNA TGTGCCAGCAGTTCCCCCGGCAGGGGGCGAGCCGGCAATCAGCCCCAGCATTTT.

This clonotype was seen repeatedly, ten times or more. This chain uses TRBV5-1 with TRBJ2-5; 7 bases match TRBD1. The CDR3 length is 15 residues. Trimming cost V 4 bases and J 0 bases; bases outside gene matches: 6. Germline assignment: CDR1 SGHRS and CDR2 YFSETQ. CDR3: CASSLGQVYQETQYF. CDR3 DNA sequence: TGCGCCAGCAGCCTAGGACAGGTGTACCAAGAGACCCAGTACTTC.

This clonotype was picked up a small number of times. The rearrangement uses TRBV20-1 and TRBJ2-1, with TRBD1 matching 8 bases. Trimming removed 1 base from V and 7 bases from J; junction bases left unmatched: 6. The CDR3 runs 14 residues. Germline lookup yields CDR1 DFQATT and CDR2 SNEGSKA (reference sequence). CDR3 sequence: CSARGTTGGNEQFF. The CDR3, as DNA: TGCAGTGCTAGAGGGACTACAGGGGGGAATGAGCAGTTCTTC.

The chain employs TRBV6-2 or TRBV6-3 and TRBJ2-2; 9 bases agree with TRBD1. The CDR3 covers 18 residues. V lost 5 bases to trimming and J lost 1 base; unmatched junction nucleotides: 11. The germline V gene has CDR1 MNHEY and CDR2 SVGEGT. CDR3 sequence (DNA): TGTGCCAGCAGTGTACAATTACAGGGGGCATGGAACACCGGGGAGCTGTTTTTT. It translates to CASSVQLQGAWNTGELFF.